Reported below is one T cell receptor beta chain. Its specificity is not known. The data belong to a study of T cells in tumors after PD-1 blockade. For the study at large: Prior checkpoint blockade, systemic immunosuppressant use, or anti-cancer therapy within 4 weeks excluded patients. On average, peripheral blood gave around 110,000 TCR templates and 35,000 to 40,000 unique clonotypes. Overall study results and limits: Blood contained roughly two fifths of the tumor's TCR clonotypes.

V was shortened by 0 bases and J by 0 bases, with 13 bases between the two germline ends. Looked up from germline, CDR1 is SGHRS and CDR2 is YFSETQ. CDR3 length equals 17 residues. The table came from immunoSEQ multiplex PCR; TCRdb's copy has only in-frame clones and leaves some out. The sample contains 55,000 to 65,000 clones, roughly 75% of which appear only once. The clonotype comes from a human donor with basal cell carcinoma. The specimen comprised PBMCs, sampled before anti-PD-1 treatment. The chain joins TRBV5-1 to TRBJ2-4; D remains unclear. CDR3 region: CASSLDDVSLAKNIQYF. CDR3 DNA sequence: TGCGCCAGCAGCTTGGATGACGTTTCTCTAGCCAAAAACATTCAGTACTTC. The complete variable domain, with remaining parts taken from reference TRBV5-1 and TRBJ2-4, reads KAGVTQTPRYLIKTRGQQVTLSCSPISGHRSVSWYQQTPGQGLQFLFEYFSETQRNKGNFPGRFSGRQFSNSRSEMNVSTLELGDSALYLCASSLDDVSLAKNIQYFGAGTRLSVL.